This is a list of T cell receptor beta chains from one sample in a study of T cells in Graves' hyperthyroidism and ophthalmopathy. TCRdb re-called the multiplex PCR reads with MiXCR, one entry per CDR3 protein. The table includes under 650,000 distinct CDR3 sequences, roughly 16% detected once. Sequences were obtained from blood. Receptors were obtained from a woman aged 25 to 39 with Graves' hyperthyroidism. Each CDR3 is given with its conserved first and last residue. D genes are given only for firm matches. Not all rows give a size; the values are once, few, many and, for expanded clones, a class.

v_gene,abundance,j_gene,d_gene,CDR3aa,CDR3nt
TRBV7-2,.,TRBJ2-1,.,CASSISFGSDGYNEQFF,TGTGCCAGCAGCATCTCCTTTGGGAGCGATGGCTACAATGAGCAGTTCTTC
TRBV28,many,TRBJ1-2,TRBD1,CASSVLPTGGNGYTF,TGTGCCAGCAGTGTTTTGCCGACAGGGGGCAATGGCTACACCTTC
TRBV7-2,few,TRBJ2-2,.,CASSLQEGAGSGELFF,TGTGCCAGCAGCTTACAAGAGGGCGCGGGGTCCGGGGAGCTGTTTTTT
TRBV27,.,TRBJ1-4,.,CASSQVREGEKLFF,TGTGCCAGCAGCCAGGTCAGGGAAGGGGAAAAACTGTTTTTT
TRBV4-3,few,TRBJ2-1,TRBD2,CASSQDFVGTSYNEQFF,TGCGCCAGCAGCCAAGATTTTGTGGGGACTAGCTACAATGAGCAGTTCTTC
TRBV28,medium-sized,TRBJ2-7,.,CASNPGGISYEQYF,TGTGCCAGCAATCCCGGCGGGATCTCCTACGAGCAGTACTTC
TRBV3-1,many,TRBJ1-2,TRBD1,CASSQMDRGSGYTF,TGTGCCAGCAGCCAGATGGACAGGGGAAGTGGCTACACCTTC
TRBV5-1,few,TRBJ1-6,TRBD1,CASSSGQVNSPLHF,TGCGCCAGCAGCTCGGGACAGGTCAATTCACCCCTCCACTTT
TRBV6-1,.,TRBJ2-3,TRBD2,CAIGLVADTQYF,TGTGCCATCGGACTAGTGGCAGATACGCAGTATTTT
TRBV6-1,few,TRBJ1-5,.,CASSEGLWNSNQPQHF,TGTGCCAGCAGCGAGGGACTTTGGAATAGCAATCAGCCCCAGCATTTT
TRBV7-9,.,TRBJ2-1,TRBD2,CASSSTRTSGYNEQFF,TGTGCCAGCAGCTCCACTAGGACTAGTGGCTACAATGAGCAGTTCTTC
TRBV7-3,many,TRBJ2-7,TRBD2,CASRPQGCRLARSSYEQYF,TGTGCCAGCAGGCCTCAGGGCTGTCGACTAGCACGGAGCTCCTACGAGCAGTACTTC
TRBV28,few,TRBJ2-4,TRBD2,CASSLGGFEAKNIQYF,TGTGCCAGCAGTTTGGGGGGGTTTGAAGCCAAAAACATTCAGTACTTC
TRBV20-1,many,TRBJ1-5,.,CSAPEPGTGNQPQHF,TGCAGTGCTCCCGAGCCGGGGACTGGCAATCAGCCCCAGCATTTT
TRBV4-2,few,TRBJ2-7,TRBD2,CASSQGPVGTINYEQYF,TGTGCCAGCAGCCAAGGCCCCGTCGGGACTATAAACTACGAGCAGTACTTC
TRBV27,few,TRBJ1-1,.,CASSLSRAKGPNTEAFF,TGTGCCAGCAGTTTATCGCGCGCCAAAGGGCCGAACACTGAAGCTTTCTTT
TRBV2,.,TRBJ2-1,.,CASSDKYNEQFF,TGTGCCAGCAGTGACAAATACAATGAGCAGTTCTTC
TRBV6-1,many,TRBJ2-3,.,CASSHLLGDTQYF,TGTGCCAGCAGTCACCTATTGGGGGATACGCAGTATTTT
TRBV7-2,many,TRBJ2-7,.,CASSLQSTGSYEQYF,TGTGCCAGCAGCTTGCAGAGTACAGGATCCTACGAGCAGTACTTC
TRBV27,many,TRBJ2-7,.,CASTTGPISYEQYF,TGTGCCAGCACGACCGGACCAATCTCCTACGAGCAGTACTTC
TRBV7-8,.,TRBJ1-5,TRBD1,CASSPNTGVDQPQHF,TGTGCCAGCAGCCCCAACACAGGGGTCGATCAGCCCCAGCATTTT
TRBV28,many,TRBJ2-5,.,CASTGGTETQYF,TGTGCCAGCACAGGAGGCACGGAGACCCAGTACTTC
TRBV2,many,TRBJ1-5,.,CASSDGGLGQPQHF,TGTGCCAGCAGTGACGGGGGCCTCGGGCAGCCCCAGCATTTT
TRBV9,.,TRBJ2-1,TRBD2,CASSVGLAGEHEQFF,TGTGCCAGCAGCGTAGGTCTAGCGGGAGAGCATGAGCAGTTCTTC
TRBV20-1,.,TRBJ1-4,.,CSAHRNTNEKLFF,TGCAGTGCGCACAGAAACACCAATGAAAAACTGTTTTTT
TRBV20-1,many,TRBJ2-7,.,CSARVPDRSPYEQYF,TGCAGTGCTAGAGTACCGGACAGATCTCCCTACGAGCAGTACTTC
TRBV30,many,TRBJ2-1,.,CAWSVLSGRDNEQFF,TGTGCCTGGAGTGTACTGAGCGGGCGCGATAATGAGCAGTTCTTC
TRBV6-2/TRBV6-3,many,TRBJ1-2,.,CASSYDSTTYGYTF,TGTGCCAGCAGTTACGACAGTACTACCTATGGCTACACCTTC
TRBV29-1,.,TRBJ1-2,.,CSVVPDRTSYGYTF,TGCAGCGTTGTCCCTGACAGGACCTCCTATGGCTACACCTTC
TRBV18,many,TRBJ2-7,.,CASSPGTTYYEQYF,TGTGCCAGCTCACCAGGGACAACCTACTACGAGCAGTACTTC
TRBV7-2,many,TRBJ2-1,.,CASSLLNQQFF,TGTGCCAGCAGCTTGCTTAATCAGCAGTTCTTC
TRBV29-1,many,TRBJ1-2,.,CSVEGGGGYTF,TGCAGCGTTGAAGGGGGTGGCGGCTACACCTTC
TRBV10-3,.,TRBJ2-7,.,CAISLNRGEQYF,TGTGCCATCAGCCTAAACCGGGGCGAGCAGTACTTC
TRBV12-3/TRBV12-4,.,TRBJ2-6,.,CASLGVINSGANVLTF,TGTGCCAGTCTGGGGGTAATCAACTCTGGGGCCAACGTCCTGACTTTC
TRBV20-1,.,TRBJ2-5,.,CSEIERQGGQETQYF,TGCAGTGAAATAGAGCGGCAAGGGGGCCAAGAGACCCAGTACTTC
TRBV6-1,many,TRBJ1-1,.,CASSPRLGRANTEAFF,TGTGCCAGCAGCCCCCGTCTTGGCAGGGCGAACACTGAAGCTTTCTTT
TRBV20-1,.,TRBJ2-7,TRBD1,CSARGGRDSTIYEQYF,TGCAGTGCTAGAGGGGGCCGGGACAGCACAATTTACGAGCAGTACTTC
TRBV28,few,TRBJ2-7,.,CAGSLGMIYEQYF,TGTGCCGGCAGTTTAGGAATGATCTACGAGCAGTACTTC
TRBV9,many,TRBJ2-7,TRBD1,CASSGRDSTYEQYF,TGTGCCAGCAGCGGTCGGGACAGTACCTACGAGCAGTACTTC
TRBV4-3,.,TRBJ2-2,TRBD2,CASSQDFGWAGAGSGELFF,TGCGCCAGCAGCCAAGATTTTGGATGGGCGGGAGCTGGGTCCGGGGAGCTGTTTTTT
TRBV30,many,TRBJ2-1,TRBD2,CAWASGLAGVGEQFF,TGTGCCTGGGCATCGGGACTAGCGGGAGTAGGGGAGCAGTTCTTC
TRBV20-1,.,TRBJ2-7,.,CSARDGWEQYF,TGCAGTGCCCGGGACGGTTGGGAGCAGTACTTC
TRBV18,many,TRBJ1-2,TRBD1,CASSRTGPNYGYTF,TGTGCCAGCTCGCGGACAGGGCCGAACTATGGCTACACCTTC
TRBV5-1,few,TRBJ2-7,.,CASSLGPEGSYEQYF,TGCGCCAGCAGCTTGGGGCCAGAAGGGTCCTACGAGCAGTACTTC
TRBV28,many,TRBJ1-5,.,CASSLEGHIQPQHF,TGTGCCAGCAGTTTAGAGGGGCACATTCAGCCCCAGCATTTT
TRBV10-2,few,TRBJ2-5,TRBD2,CASSRRGLSGETQYF,TGCGCCAGCTCGCGGAGAGGACTTAGCGGGGAGACCCAGTACTTC
TRBV10-3,.,TRBJ2-1,TRBD1,CAISGRTGDLKGYNEQFF,TGTGCCATCAGTGGGAGGACAGGGGATTTAAAAGGTTACAATGAGCAGTTCTTC
TRBV5-1,.,TRBJ1-1,TRBD1,CASSSVPGQGQNTEAFF,TGCGCCAGCAGCTCAGTCCCGGGACAGGGACAGAACACTGAAGCTTTCTTT
TRBV2,many,TRBJ2-5,TRBD2,CASIRTSGRGRETQYF,TGTGCCAGCATCCGGACTAGCGGGAGGGGACGCGAGACCCAGTACTTC
TRBV2,.,TRBJ1-1,TRBD1,CASSVRDRGYTEAFF,TGTGCCAGCAGTGTACGGGACAGGGGATACACTGAAGCTTTCTTT
TRBV6-5,.,TRBJ2-7,.,CASSYSAGRGEQYF,TGTGCCAGCAGTTACTCGGCGGGCCGGGGGGAGCAGTACTTC
TRBV6-1,many,TRBJ1-1,TRBD1,CASSRDSVGTEAFF,TGTGCCAGCAGTAGGGACAGCGTAGGGACTGAAGCTTTCTTT
TRBV29-1,few,TRBJ1-1,TRBD1,CSVDQKQGLGTEAFF,TGCAGCGTCGACCAAAAACAGGGGCTCGGCACTGAAGCTTTCTTT
TRBV6-1,few,TRBJ2-7,.,CASTEYPGNYEQYF,TGTGCCAGCACCGAATATCCAGGGAACTACGAGCAGTACTTC
TRBV28,many,TRBJ2-1,TRBD2,CASSFPLLQREANEQFF,TGTGCCAGCAGTTTCCCCCTTCTACAGCGGGAGGCCAATGAGCAGTTCTTC